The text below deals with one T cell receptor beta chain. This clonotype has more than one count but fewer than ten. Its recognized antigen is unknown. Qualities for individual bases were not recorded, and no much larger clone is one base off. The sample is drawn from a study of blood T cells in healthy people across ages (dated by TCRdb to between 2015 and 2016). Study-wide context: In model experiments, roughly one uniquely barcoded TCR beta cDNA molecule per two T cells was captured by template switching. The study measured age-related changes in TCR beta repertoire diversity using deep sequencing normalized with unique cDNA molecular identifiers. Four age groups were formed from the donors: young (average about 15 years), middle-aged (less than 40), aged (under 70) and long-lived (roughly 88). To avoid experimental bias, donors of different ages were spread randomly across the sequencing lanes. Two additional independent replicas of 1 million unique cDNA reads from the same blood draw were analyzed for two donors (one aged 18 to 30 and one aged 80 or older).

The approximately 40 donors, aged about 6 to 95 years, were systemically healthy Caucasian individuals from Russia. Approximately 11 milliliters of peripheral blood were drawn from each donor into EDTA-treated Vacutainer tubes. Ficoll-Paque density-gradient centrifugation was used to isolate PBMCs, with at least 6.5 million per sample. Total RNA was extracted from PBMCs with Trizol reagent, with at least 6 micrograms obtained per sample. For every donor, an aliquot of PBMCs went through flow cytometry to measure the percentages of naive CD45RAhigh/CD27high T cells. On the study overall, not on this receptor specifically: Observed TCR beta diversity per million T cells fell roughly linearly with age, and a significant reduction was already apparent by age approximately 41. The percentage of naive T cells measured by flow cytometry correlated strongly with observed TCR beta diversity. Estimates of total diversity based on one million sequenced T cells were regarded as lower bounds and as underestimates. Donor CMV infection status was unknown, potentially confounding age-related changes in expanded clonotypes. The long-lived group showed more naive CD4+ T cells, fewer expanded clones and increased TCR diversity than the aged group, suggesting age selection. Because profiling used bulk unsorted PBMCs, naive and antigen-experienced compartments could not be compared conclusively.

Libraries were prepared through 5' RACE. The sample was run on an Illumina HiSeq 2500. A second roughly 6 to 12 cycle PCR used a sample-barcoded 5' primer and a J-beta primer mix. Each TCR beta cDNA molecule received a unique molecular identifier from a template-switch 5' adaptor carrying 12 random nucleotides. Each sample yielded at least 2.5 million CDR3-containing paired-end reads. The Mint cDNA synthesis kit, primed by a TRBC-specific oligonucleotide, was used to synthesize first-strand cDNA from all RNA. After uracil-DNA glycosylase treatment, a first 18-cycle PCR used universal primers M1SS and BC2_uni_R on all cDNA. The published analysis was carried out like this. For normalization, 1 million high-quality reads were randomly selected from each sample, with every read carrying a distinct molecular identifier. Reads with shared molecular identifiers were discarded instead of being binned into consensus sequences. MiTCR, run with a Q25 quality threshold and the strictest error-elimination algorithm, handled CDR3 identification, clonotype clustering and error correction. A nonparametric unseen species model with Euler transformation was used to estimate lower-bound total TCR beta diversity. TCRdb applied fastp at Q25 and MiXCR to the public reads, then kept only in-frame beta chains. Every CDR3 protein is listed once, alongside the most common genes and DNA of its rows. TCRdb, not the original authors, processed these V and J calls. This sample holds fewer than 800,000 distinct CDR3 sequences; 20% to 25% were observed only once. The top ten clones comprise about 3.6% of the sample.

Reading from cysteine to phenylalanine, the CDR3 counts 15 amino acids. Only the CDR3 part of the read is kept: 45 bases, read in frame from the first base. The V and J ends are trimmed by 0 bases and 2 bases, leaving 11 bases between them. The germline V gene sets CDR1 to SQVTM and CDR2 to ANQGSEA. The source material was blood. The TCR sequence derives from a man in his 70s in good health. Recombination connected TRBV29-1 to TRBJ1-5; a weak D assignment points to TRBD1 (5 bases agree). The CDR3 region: CSVEEGGTGNQPQHF. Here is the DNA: TGCAGCGTTGAAGAGGGAGGGACCGGCAATCAGCCCCAGCATTTT.